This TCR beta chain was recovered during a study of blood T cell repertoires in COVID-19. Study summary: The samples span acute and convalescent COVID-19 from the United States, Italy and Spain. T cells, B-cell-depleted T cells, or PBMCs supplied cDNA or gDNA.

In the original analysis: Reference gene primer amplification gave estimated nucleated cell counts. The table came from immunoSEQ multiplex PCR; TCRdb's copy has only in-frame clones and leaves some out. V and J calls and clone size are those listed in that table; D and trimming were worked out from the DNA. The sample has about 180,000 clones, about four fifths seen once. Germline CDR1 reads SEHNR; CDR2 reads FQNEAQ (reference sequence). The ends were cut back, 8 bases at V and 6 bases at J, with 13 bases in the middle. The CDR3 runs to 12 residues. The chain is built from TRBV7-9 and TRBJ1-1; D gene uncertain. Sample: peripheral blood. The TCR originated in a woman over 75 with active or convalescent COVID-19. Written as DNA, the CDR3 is TGTGCCAGCGGTCGGGATTCTGCTGAAGCTTTCTTT. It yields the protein CASGRDSAEAFF. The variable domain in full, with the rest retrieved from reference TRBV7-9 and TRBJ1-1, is DTGVSQNPRHKITKRGQNVTFRCDPISEHNRLYWYRQTLGQGPEFLTYFQNEAQLEKSRLLSDRFSAERPKGSFSTLEIQRTEQGDSAMYLCASGRDSAEAFFGQGTRLTVV.